In this sample, the clone carrying this TCR beta chain turned up a few times. Its matching antigen is unknown. The CDR3 extends over 15 amino acids. The germline CDR1 and CDR2 sequences are LNHNV and YYDKDF (reference sequence). The V and J ends lost 4 bases and 0 bases, in that order; junction bases with no gene match: 5. Sequencing was performed with immunoSEQ multiplex PCR; in TCRdb, only in-frame clones are kept and a portion is missing. The sample has around 700,000 clones, roughly 78% seen once. This specimen comes from a study of shared clonotypes between healthy human individuals. Study-wide findings and caveats: Some naive CD4 clonotypes, roughly 4.8%, turned up in common across several donors. Apart from blood, nothing was sampled; tissue repertoires likely differ.

The TCR comes from a young woman in good health. This chain links TRBV15 with TRBJ2-7; 8 bases are shared with TRBD1. Sequencing was done on a sample of memory CD4+ T cells sorted from blood. Indicated subset: CD45RA-negative fraction. CDR3: CATSKGQEPSYEQYF. CDR3 nucleotides: TGTGCCACCAGCAAGGGACAGGAGCCCTCCTACGAGCAGTACTTC.